This T cell receptor beta chain comes out of a study of monozygotic twins with inflammatory bowel disease. CDR1 KGHSH and CDR2 LQKENI come from the germline V gene. The CDR3 spans 20 residues. For every sample, eight separate reactions were used to make cDNA. Via template switching, UMIs carrying a 6-nucleotide sample barcode were introduced. Each CDR3 protein gets one entry in TCRdb, which reprocessed the 5' RACE reads and gives no DNA. The sample table includes around 150,000 distinct CDR3 sequences. This rearrangement joins TRBV18 to TRBJ2-1; the D call of TRBD2 rests on TCRdb alone, since no DNA is present to check it. Sequenced sample: blood. The origin of this receptor is a human donor with ulcerative colitis or Crohn's disease, or a healthy co-twin of an affected twin (not recorded which). The CDR3 here is CASSPRAGTHTRLAGNEQFF.